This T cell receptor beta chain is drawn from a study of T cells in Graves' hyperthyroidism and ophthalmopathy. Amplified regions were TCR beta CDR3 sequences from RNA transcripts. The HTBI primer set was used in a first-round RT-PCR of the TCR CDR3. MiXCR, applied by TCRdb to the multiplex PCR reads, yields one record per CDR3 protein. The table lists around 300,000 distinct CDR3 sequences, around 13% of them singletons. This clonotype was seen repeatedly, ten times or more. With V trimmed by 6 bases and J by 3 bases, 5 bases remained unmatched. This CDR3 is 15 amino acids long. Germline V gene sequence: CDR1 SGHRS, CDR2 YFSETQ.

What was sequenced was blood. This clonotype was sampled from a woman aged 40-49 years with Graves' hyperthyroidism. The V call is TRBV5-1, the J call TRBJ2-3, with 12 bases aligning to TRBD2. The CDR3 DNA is TGCGCCAGCACCCTCGGACTAGCGGGGACAGATACGCAGTATTTT. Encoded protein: CASTLGLAGTDTQYF. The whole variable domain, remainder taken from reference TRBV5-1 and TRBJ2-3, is KAGVTQTPRYLIKTRGQQVTLSCSPISGHRSVSWYQQTPGQGLQFLFEYFSETQRNKGNFPGRFSGRQFSNSRSEMNVSTLELGDSALYLCASTLGLAGTDTQYFGPGTRLTVL.